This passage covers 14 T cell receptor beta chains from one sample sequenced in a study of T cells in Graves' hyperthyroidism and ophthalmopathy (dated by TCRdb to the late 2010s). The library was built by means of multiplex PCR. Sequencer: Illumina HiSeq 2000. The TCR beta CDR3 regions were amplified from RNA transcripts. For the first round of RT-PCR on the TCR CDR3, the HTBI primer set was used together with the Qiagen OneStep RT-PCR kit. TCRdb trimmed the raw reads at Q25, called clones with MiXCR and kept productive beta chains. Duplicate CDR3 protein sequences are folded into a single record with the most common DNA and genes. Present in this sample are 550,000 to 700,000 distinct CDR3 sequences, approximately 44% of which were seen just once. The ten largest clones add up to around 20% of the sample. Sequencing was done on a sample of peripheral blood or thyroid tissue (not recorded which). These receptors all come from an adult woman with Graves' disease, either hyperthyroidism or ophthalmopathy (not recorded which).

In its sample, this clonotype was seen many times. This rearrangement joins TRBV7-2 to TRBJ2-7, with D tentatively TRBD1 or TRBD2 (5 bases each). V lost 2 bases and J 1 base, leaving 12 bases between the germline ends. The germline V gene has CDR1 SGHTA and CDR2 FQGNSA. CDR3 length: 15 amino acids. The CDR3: CASSLSRDRSYEQYF. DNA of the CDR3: TGTGCCAGCAGCTTATCGAGGGACCGTTCCTACGAGCAGTACTTC.

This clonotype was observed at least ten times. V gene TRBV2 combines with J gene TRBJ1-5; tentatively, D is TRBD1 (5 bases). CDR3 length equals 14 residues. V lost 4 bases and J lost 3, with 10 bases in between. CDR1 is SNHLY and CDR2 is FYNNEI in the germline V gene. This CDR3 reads CASSAGTDNQPQHF. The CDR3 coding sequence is TGTGCCAGCAGTGCAGGGACTGACAATCAGCCCCAGCATTTT. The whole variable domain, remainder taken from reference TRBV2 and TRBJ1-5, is EPEVTQTPSHQVTQMGQEVILRCVPISNHLYFYWYRQILGQKVEFLVSFYNNEISEKSEIFDDQFSVERPDGSNFTLKIRSTKLEDSAMYFCASSAGTDNQPQHFGDGTRLSIL.

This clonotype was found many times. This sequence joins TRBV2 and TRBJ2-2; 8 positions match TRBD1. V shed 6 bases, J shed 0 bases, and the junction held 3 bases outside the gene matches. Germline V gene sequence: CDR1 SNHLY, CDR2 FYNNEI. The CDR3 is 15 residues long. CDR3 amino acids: CASSETGANTGELFF. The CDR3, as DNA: TGTGCCAGCAGCGAGACAGGGGCGAACACCGGGGAGCTGTTTTTT.

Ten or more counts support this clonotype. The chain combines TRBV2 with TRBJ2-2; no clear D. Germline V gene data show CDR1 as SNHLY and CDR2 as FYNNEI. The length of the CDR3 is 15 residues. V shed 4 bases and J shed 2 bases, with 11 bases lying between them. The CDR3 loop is CASSGGRRNTGELFF. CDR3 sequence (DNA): TGTGCCAGCAGTGGCGGACGGCGAAACACCGGGGAGCTGTTTTTT. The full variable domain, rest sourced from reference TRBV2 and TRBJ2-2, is EPEVTQTPSHQVTQMGQEVILRCVPISNHLYFYWYRQILGQKVEFLVSFYNNEISEKSEIFDDQFSVERPDGSNFTLKIRSTKLEDSAMYFCASSGGRRNTGELFFGEGSRLTVL.

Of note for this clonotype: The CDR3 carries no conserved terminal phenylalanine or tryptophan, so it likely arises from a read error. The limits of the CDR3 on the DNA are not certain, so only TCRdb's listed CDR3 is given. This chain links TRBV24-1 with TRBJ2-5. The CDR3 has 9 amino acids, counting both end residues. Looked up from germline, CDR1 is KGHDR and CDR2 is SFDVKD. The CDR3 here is CATSDSHLV.

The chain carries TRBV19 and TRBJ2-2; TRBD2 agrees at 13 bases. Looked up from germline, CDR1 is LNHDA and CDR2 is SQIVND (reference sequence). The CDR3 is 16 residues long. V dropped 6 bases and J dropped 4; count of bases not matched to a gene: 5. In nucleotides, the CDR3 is TGTGCCAGTAGGGGACTAGCGGGAATCGGCACCGGGGAGCTGTTTTTT. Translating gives CASRGLAGIGTGELFF.

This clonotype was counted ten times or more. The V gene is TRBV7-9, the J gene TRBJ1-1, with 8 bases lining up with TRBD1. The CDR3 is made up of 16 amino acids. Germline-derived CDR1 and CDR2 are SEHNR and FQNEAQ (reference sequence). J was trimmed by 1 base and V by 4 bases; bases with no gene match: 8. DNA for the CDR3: TGTGCCAGCAGCTCTCCTCCAGGGGGCCCGAACACTGAAGCTTTCTTT. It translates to CASSSPPGGPNTEAFF.

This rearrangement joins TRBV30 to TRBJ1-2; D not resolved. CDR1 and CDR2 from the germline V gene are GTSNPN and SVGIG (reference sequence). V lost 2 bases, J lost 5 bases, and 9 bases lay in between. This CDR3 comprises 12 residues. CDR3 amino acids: CAWSQNRYGYTF. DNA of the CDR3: TGTGCCTGGAGTCAGAATCGATATGGCTACACCTTC.

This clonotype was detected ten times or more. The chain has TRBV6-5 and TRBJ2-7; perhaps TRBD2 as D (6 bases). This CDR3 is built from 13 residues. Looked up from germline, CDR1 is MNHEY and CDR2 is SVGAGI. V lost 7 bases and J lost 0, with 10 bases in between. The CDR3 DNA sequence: TGTGCCAGCACCTTGGGGGGCTCCTACGAGCAGTACTTC. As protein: CASTLGGSYEQYF.

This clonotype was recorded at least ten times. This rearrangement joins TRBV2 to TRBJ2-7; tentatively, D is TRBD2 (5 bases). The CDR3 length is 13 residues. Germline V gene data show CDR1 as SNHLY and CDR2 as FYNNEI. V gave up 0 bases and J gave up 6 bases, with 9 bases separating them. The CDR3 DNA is TGTGCCAGCAGTGAAGCGAGGGTCCCCGAGCAGTACTTC. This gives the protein CASSEARVPEQYF.

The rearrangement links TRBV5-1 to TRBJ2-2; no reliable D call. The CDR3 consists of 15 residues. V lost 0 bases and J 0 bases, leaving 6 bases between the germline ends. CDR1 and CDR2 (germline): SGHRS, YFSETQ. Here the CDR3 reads CASSLDWSNTGELFF. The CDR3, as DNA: TGCGCCAGCAGCTTGGATTGGTCGAACACCGGGGAGCTGTTTTTT.

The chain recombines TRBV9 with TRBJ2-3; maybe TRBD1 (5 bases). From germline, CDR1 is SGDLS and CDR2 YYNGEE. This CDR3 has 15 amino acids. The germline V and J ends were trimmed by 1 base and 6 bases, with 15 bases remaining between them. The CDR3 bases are TGTGCCAGCAGCGTAATCGGATTTAAGGGGGATACGCAGTATTTT. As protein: CASSVIGFKGDTQYF.

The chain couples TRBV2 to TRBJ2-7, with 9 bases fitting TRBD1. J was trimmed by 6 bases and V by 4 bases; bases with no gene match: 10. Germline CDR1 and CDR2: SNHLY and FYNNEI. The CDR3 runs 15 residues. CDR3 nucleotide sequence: TGTGCCAGCAGTGTGATGGGACAGGGAAGAGGCGAGCAGTACTTC. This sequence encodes CASSVMGQGRGEQYF.

CDR3 protein: CASSSRDDSPLHF. In DNA form, the CDR3 reads TGTGCCAGCAGTTCCAGGGATGATTCACCCCTCCACTTT. This chain links TRBV28 with TRBJ1-6, with D maybe TRBD1 (5 bases). Deletions cut 4 bases from V and 8 bases from J, with 9 bases between. Germline CDR1 reads MDHEN; CDR2 reads SYDVKM. The CDR3 is made up of 13 amino acids.